This is a list of T cell receptor beta chains from one sample in a study of blood T cell repertoires in COVID-19. Sequencing used immunoSEQ multiplex PCR; TCRdb keeps in-frame clones, though not all of them. The table has 98,000 or so clones, approximately 85% seen once. Material: peripheral blood. Receptors originate from a man in his sixties with acute or convalescent COVID-19. The CDR3 runs from the conserved cysteine through the conserved F or W. A D gene is named only where the DNA matches it firmly. Not every row has a clone size; where given, it reads once, few, many or a size class.

j_gene,d_gene,v_gene,abundance,CDR3aa,CDR3nt
TRBJ1-2,-,TRBV25-1,-,CASSFRTVSQRGYTF,TGTGCCAGCAGTTTCCGGACAGTTTCCCAGAGGGGCTACACCTTC
TRBJ2-5,TRBD1,TRBV4-2,-,CASSQSRGRGQETQYF,TGTGCCAGCAGCCAATCTAGGGGGCGCGGTCAAGAGACCCAGTACTTC
TRBJ1-2,-,TRBV27,-,CASSLSGTSYGYTF,TGTGCCAGCAGTTTATCCGGGACAAGCTATGGCTACACCTTC
TRBJ2-5,TRBD1,TRBV30,-,CAWTGGAETQYF,TGTGCCTGGACAGGGGGCGCGGAGACCCAGTACTTC
TRBJ1-1,-,TRBV7-8,-,CASSPKTGQSTKNTEAFF,TGTGCCAGCAGCCCAAAGACAGGACAATCGACAAAGAACACTGAAGCTTTCTTT
TRBJ2-1,-,TRBV10-3,-,CAIRGGASNNEQFF,TGTGCCATCAGGGGCGGGGCATCCAACAATGAGCAGTTCTTC
TRBJ2-3,-,TRBV7-6,-,CASSTDFTDTQYF,TGTGCCAGCAGCACGGACTTCACAGATACGCAGTATTTT
TRBJ1-6,-,TRBV30,-,CAWNGLTPNSPLHF,TGTGCCTGGAACGGACTTACCCCTAATTCACCCCTCCACTTT
TRBJ2-7,-,TRBV7-9,-,CASSRPRTFPYEQYF,TGTGCCAGCAGCCGCCCAAGGACTTTCCCCTACGAGCAGTACTTC
TRBJ2-3,TRBD1,TRBV6-2/TRBV6-3,once,CASSSSGGDEDTQYF,TGTGCCAGCAGTTCGTCAGGGGGCGATGAAGATACGCAGTATTTT
TRBJ1-5,-,TRBV10-3,-,CAIAESVYSNQPQHF,TGTGCCATCGCCGAGTCGGTGTATAGCAATCAGCCCCAGCATTTT
TRBJ1-1,-,TRBV6-5,-,CASRSITGIQVFF,TGTGCCAGCAGATCTATTACCGGGATTCAAGTTTTCTTT
TRBJ2-1,-,TRBV4-1,-,CASSQYYGGLYNEQFF,TGCGCCAGCAGCCAATACTACGGGGGGCTATACAATGAGCAGTTCTTC
TRBJ1-2,-,TRBV7-9,once,CASSLDWGGYGYTF,TGTGCCAGCAGCTTAGATTGGGGGGGCTATGGCTACACCTTC
TRBJ1-2,TRBD1,TRBV6-5,-,CASSPGGFGYTF,TGTGCCAGCAGTCCAGGGGGGTTTGGCTACACCTTC
TRBJ2-3,TRBD2,TRBV28,-,CASSYPGTSATDTQYF,TGTGCCAGCAGTTACCCCGGGACTAGCGCCACAGATACGCAGTATTTT
TRBJ2-7,-,TRBV12-3/TRBV12-4,once,CASSFEYYYEQYF,TGTGCCAGCAGTTTCGAATACTACTACGAGCAGTACTTC
TRBJ2-3,TRBD2,TRBV7-3,-,CASSFSGSRTDTQYF,TGTGCCAGCAGCTTTAGCGGGAGCCGCACAGATACGCAGTATTTT
TRBJ2-3,TRBD2,TRBV6-2/TRBV6-3,-,CASSYSTSGFITVGTDTQYF,TGTGCCAGCAGTTACTCGACTAGCGGCTTCATTACGGTGGGGACAGATACGCAGTATTTT
TRBJ2-1,TRBD1,TRBV29-1,-,CGTHRGWNEQFF,TGCGGCACGCACAGGGGATGGAATGAGCAGTTCTTC
TRBJ1-6,TRBD1,TRBV7-2,-,CASSLWGQGNSPLHF,TGTGCCAGCAGCTTATGGGGACAGGGGAATTCACCCCTCCACTTT
TRBJ1-4,TRBD1,TRBV7-9,-,CASSPTGGVGEKLFF,TGTGCCAGCAGCCCTACAGGGGGCGTCGGTGAAAAACTGTTTTTT
TRBJ1-6,TRBD1,TRBV28,-,CASSSGQGRNSPLHF,TGTGCCAGCAGTAGTGGACAGGGGCGAAATTCACCCCTCCACTTT
TRBJ1-5,-,TRBV18,-,CASSPTTQRDQPQHF,TGTGCCAGCTCACCTACGACCCAGAGGGATCAGCCCCAGCATTTT
TRBJ2-3,-,TRBV19,-,CASSDSGTLTDTQYF,TGTGCCAGTAGTGATTCCGGGACTCTCACAGATACGCAGTATTTT
TRBJ2-3,-,TRBV7-9,-,CASSLGFLADADTQYF,TGTGCCAGCAGCTTAGGGTTTTTAGCTGACGCAGATACGCAGTATTTT
TRBJ2-3,-,TRBV7-2,-,CASSYKDTQYF,TGTGCCAGCAGTTACAAGGATACGCAGTATTTT
TRBJ2-3,-,TRBV5-1,few,CASSPITSRQDTQYF,TGCGCCAGCAGCCCTATTACTAGCCGTCAAGATACGCAGTATTTT
TRBJ2-1,TRBD2,TRBV4-1,once,CASSQDETSGSSNEQFF,TGCGCCAGCAGCCAGGATGAGACTAGCGGGAGTAGTAATGAGCAGTTCTTC
TRBJ2-5,-,TRBV19,-,CASSKGAGTDLLQTQYF,TGTGCCAGTAGTAAGGGCGCGGGGACAGATCTTTTACAGACCCAGTACTTC
TRBJ2-2,TRBD2,TRBV7-3,once,CASSWGLTGELFF,TGTGCCAGCAGCTGGGGACTAACCGGGGAGCTGTTTTTT
TRBJ2-3,TRBD2,TRBV18,-,CASSPPLAGGRTDTQYF,TGTGCCAGCTCACCACCGTTAGCGGGAGGGCGCACAGATACGCAGTATTTT
TRBJ1-2,-,TRBV3-1/TRBV3-2,-,CASRLRGYGYTF,TGTGCCAGCAGGCTACGAGGGTATGGCTACACCTTC
TRBJ1-2,-,TRBV28,-,CASSFRRDTYGYTF,TGTGCCAGCAGTTTTCGACGGGACACTTATGGCTACACCTTC
TRBJ1-1,-,TRBV11-3,-,CASSLGSNTEAFF,TGTGCCAGCAGCTTGGGCAGCAACACTGAAGCTTTCTTT
TRBJ2-5,TRBD1,TRBV28,-,CASSPGQAQETQYF,TGTGCCAGCAGTCCGGGACAGGCTCAAGAGACCCAGTACTTC
TRBJ1-3,TRBD1,TRBV7-2,-,CASSLDRGPGNTIYF,TGTGCCAGCAGTTTGGACAGGGGCCCTGGAAACACCATATATTTT
TRBJ2-7,-,TRBV11-1,-,CASSLARDYEQYF,TGTGCCAGCAGCTTAGCGAGGGACTACGAGCAGTACTTC
TRBJ2-7,TRBD1,TRBV5-5,-,CASSSTRTGPYEQYF,TGTGCCAGCAGCTCGACCCGGACAGGGCCCTACGAGCAGTACTTC
TRBJ2-7,TRBD1,TRBV10-3,-,CAISKDRDRASSYEQYF,TGTGCCATCAGTAAAGACCGGGACAGGGCGAGCTCCTACGAGCAGTACTTC
TRBJ1-2,TRBD1,TRBV11-2,-,CASSSTGGLYGYTF,TGTGCCAGCAGCTCGACAGGGGGGCTCTATGGCTACACCTTC
TRBJ2-7,-,TRBV6-5,-,CASTLDGNYEQYF,TGTGCCAGCACCCTGGACGGGAACTACGAGCAGTACTTC
TRBJ1-5,-,TRBV19,-,CASSTPTSDQPQHF,TGTGCCAGTAGTACCCCTACCTCCGATCAGCCCCAGCATTTT
TRBJ1-3,-,TRBV30,-,CAWGGGNTIYF,TGTGCCTGGGGCGGGGGAAACACCATATATTTT